The source of this T cell receptor beta chain is a study of T-cell memory formation after mild COVID-19. V was shortened by 8 bases and J by 4 bases, with 6 bases between the two germline ends. The CDR3 totals 11 residues. Germline V gene sequence: CDR1 MNHNS, CDR2 SASEGT. It was 5'RACE with constant-segment primers that produced the TCR alpha and TCR beta cDNA libraries, which carried sample barcodes and UMIs. MiXCR, run by TCRdb on the 5' RACE reads, gives a single entry per CDR3 protein. The table includes tens of thousands of distinct CDR3 sequences, about 13% detected once. The clonotype comes from an adult woman who had mild COVID-19 (a few samples of this study predate the infection). Cell type and time point are not known. V gene TRBV6-1 combines with J gene TRBJ2-1; D is unresolved. The sample was PBMCs or a T cell subset sorted from them (not recorded which). This CDR3 is CASWGYNEQFF. The CDR3 nucleotides are TGTGCCAGCTGGGGTTACAATGAGCAGTTCTTC.